This TCR beta chain appears in the sequencing data of a study of T cell responses to AZD1222 COVID-19 vaccine. Looked up from germline, CDR1 is SNHLY and CDR2 is FYNNEI. The V gene lost 2 bases and the J gene lost 7 bases, with 9 bases spanning the gap. The length of the CDR3 is 13 residues. As regards this clone: Antigen: not known.

Study-wide points: Without day 14 samples, only post-peak T cell repertoires were studied. Spike-specific TCR repertoires showed rising breadth and depth after two AZD1222 doses.

Libraries were prepared by immunoSEQ multiplex PCR; TCRdb keeps only in-frame clonotypes and omits some of them. This table has more than 95,000 clones, roughly 84% appearing once. Here the sequenced sample was peripheral blood, taken 28 days after the second AZD1222 dose. V usage is TRBV2 and J usage is TRBJ2-1; possible D gene TRBD2, 6 bases. This sequence originates from an adult who received the AZD1222 COVID-19 vaccine. CDR3 loop: CASSELASNEQFF. The DNA of the CDR3 is TGTGCCAGCAGTGAACTAGCGTCTAATGAGCAGTTCTTC.